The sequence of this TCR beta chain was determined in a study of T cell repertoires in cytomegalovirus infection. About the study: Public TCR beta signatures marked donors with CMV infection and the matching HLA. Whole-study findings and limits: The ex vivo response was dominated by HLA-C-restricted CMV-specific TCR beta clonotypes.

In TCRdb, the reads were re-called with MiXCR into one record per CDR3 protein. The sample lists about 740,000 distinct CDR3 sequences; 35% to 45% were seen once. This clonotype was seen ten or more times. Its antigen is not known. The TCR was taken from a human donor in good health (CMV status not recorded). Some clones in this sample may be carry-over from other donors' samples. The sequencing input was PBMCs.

The chain's CDR3 is CASSMFGGRQPYEQYF. The CDR3 nucleotides read TGTGCCAGCAGTATGTTTGGGGGGCGCCAGCCCTACGAGCAGTACTTC. The rearrangement joins TRBV7-9 to TRBJ2-7, with D perhaps given as TRBD1 or TRBD2 (6 bases each). Germline V lookup: CDR1 SEHNR, CDR2 FQNEAQ (reference sequence). The CDR3 spans 16 residues. Trimming left V 6 bases short and J 2 bases short, with 20 bases between.